This TCR beta chain emerged from a study of cytomegalovirus exposure and HLA in healthy donors. Study-wide context: A prior analysis found about 120 million unique TCR beta sequences from roughly 180 million T cells.

CDR1 and CDR2 (germline): SGHAT, FQNNGV. With V trimmed by 3 bases and J by 5 bases, 6 bases remained unmatched. CDR3 length: 14 amino acids. 60 Vbeta and 13 Jbeta primers were used in PCR. Libraries were prepared by immunoSEQ multiplex PCR; TCRdb keeps only in-frame clonotypes and omits some of them. The sample yields fewer than 150,000 clones, roughly three quarters seen once. The source of this sequence is a woman aged 45-65 years in good health and CMV-seronegative. Sequenced sample: PBMCs. The chain recombines TRBV11-2 with TRBJ1-1; 7 bases align to TRBD1. The CDR3 protein is CASSFGTVPTEAFF. In DNA form, the CDR3 reads TGTGCCAGCAGCTTCGGGACAGTGCCAACTGAAGCTTTCTTT.